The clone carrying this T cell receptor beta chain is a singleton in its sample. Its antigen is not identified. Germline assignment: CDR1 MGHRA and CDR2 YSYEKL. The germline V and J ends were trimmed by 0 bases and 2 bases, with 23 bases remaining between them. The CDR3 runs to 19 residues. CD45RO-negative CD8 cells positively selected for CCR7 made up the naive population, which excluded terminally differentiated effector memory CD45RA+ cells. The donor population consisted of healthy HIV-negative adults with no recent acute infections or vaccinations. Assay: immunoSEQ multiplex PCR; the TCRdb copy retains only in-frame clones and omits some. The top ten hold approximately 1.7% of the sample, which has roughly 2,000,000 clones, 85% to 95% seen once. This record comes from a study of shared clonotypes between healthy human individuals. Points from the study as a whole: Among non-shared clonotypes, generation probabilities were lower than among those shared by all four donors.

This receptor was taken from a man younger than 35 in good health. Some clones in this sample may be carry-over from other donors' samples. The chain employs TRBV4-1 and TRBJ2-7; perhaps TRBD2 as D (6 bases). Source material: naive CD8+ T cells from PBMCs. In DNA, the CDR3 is TGCGCCAGCAGCCAAGATTCCGGCTTAGCGGTTTCACCAACCTACGAGCAGTACTTC. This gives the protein CASSQDSGLAVSPTYEQYF.